The clone carrying this T cell receptor (beta chain) has more than one count but fewer than ten. The length of the CDR3 is 14 residues. CDR1 and CDR2 (germline): MGHRA, YSYEKL. Trimming cost V 4 bases and J 7 bases; bases outside gene matches: 8. This sample was taken from a study of blood T cell repertoires in COVID-19. As for the study in general: Material from acute and convalescent COVID-19 was sourced from the United States, Italy and Spain. The analysed material was cDNA or gDNA that came from T cells, B-cell-depleted T cells, or PBMCs.

The authors' processing: Estimation of nucleated cell counts was performed using reference gene primer amplification. The method was immunoSEQ multiplex PCR; TCRdb's version includes in-frame clones alone and lacks a portion of them. That table gives V, J and clone size, and the DNA gave D and trimming. The sample comprises roughly 110,000 clones, 70% to 75% of which are singletons, and more than 0.8% rests with the top ten. The sequence was obtained from a human donor with acute or convalescent COVID-19. The donor label of this sample is uncertain. The specimen sequenced was peripheral blood. This chain uses TRBV4-1 with TRBJ1-2, with 8 bases matching TRBD1. The CDR3 sequence: CASSLSQGAVGYTF. CDR3 coding DNA: TGCGCCAGCAGCCTCTCGCAGGGGGCGGTTGGCTACACCTTC.